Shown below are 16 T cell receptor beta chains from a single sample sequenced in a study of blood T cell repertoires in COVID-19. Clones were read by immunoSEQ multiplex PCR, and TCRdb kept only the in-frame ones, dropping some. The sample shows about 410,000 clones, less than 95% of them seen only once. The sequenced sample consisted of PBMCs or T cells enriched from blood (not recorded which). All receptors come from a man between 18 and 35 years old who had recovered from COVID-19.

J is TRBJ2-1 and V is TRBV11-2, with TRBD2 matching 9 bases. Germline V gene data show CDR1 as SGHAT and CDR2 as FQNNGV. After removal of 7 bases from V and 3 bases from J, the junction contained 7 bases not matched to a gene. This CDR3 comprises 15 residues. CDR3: CASTPLAGLYNEQFF. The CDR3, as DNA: TGTGCCAGCACCCCCCTAGCGGGACTCTACAATGAGCAGTTCTTC.

This CDR3 is CASQGTGQSGYTF. The DNA of the CDR3 is TGTGCCAGTCAAGGAACAGGGCAATCTGGCTACACCTTC. This chain uses TRBV3-1 (or the pseudogene TRBV3-2) with TRBJ1-2; D possibly corresponds to TRBD1 (6 bases). V was clipped by 9 bases and J by 7 bases, with 18 bases between them. Per the germline V gene, CDR1 is LGHDT and CDR2 is YNNKEL (reference sequence). The CDR3 contains 13 residues.

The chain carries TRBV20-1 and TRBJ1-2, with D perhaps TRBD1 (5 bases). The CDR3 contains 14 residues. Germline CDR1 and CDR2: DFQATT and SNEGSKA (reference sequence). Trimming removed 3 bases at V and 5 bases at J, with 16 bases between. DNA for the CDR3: TGCAGTGCTAGTTTGTCCAGGCCAGGGTATGGCTACACCTTC. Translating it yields CSASLSRPGYGYTF.

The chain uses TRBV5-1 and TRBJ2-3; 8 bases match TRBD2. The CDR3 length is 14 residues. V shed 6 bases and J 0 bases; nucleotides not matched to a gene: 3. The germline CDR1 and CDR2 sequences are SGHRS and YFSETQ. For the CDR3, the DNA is TGCGCCAGCACCAGCGGGGGTAGCACAGATACGCAGTATTTT. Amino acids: CASTSGGSTDTQYF.

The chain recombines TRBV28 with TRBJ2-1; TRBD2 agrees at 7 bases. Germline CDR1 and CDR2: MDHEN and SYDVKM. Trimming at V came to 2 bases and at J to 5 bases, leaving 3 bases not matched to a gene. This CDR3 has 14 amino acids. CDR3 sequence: CASSLSGTHNEQFF. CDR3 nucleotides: TGTGCCAGCAGTTTAAGCGGGACCCACAATGAGCAGTTCTTC.

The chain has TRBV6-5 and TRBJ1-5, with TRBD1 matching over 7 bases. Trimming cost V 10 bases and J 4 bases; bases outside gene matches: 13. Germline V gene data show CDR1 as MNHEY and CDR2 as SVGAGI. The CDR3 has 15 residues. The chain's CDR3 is CATRGGQTPNQPQHF. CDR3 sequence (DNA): TGTGCCACCCGGGGGGGACAGACCCCTAATCAGCCCCAGCATTTT.

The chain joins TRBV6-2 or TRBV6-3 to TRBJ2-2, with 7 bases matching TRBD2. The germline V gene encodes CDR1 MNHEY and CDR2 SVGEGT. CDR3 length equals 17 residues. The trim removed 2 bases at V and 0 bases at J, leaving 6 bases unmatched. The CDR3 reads CASSYVGGGTNTGELFF. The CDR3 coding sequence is TGTGCCAGCAGTTACGTCGGCGGGGGAACGAACACCGGGGAGCTGTTTTTT.

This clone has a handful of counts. The CDR3 sequence is CASSLTGGAAEAFF. The DNA for the CDR3 is TGTGCCAGCAGCTTGACAGGGGGCGCGGCTGAAGCTTTCTTT. The chain couples TRBV7-8 to TRBJ1-1; TRBD1 matches 10 bases. This CDR3 is built from 14 residues. CDR1 and CDR2 from the germline V gene are SGHVS and FQNEAQ. The ends lost 3 bases at V and 6 bases at J; junction bases unmatched: 4.

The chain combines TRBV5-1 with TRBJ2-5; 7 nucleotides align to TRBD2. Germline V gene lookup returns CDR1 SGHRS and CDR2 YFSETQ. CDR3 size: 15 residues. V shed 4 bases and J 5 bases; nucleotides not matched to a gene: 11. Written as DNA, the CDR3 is TGCGCCAGCAGCCAAGGAGCGGGGCCCGGGGAGACCCAGTACTTC. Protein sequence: CASSQGAGPGETQYF.

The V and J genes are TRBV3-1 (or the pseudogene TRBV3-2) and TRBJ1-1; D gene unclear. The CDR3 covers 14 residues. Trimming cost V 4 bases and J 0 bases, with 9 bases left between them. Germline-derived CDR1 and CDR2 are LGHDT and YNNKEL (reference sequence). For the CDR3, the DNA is TGTGCCAGCAGCCGATCGGAGATGAACACTGAAGCTTTCTTT. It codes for CASSRSEMNTEAFF.

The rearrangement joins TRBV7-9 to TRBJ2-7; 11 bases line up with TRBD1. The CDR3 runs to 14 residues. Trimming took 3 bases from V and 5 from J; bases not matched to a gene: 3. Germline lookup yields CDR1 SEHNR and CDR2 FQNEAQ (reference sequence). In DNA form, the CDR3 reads TGTGCCAGCAGCTTCGGACAGGGGGCCGACGAGCAGTACTTC. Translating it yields CASSFGQGADEQYF.

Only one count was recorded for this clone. For the CDR3, the DNA is TGTGCCATCAGTGAGCTTGACAGGGGGCCTGGTGGCTACACCTTC. As protein: CAISELDRGPGGYTF. This chain links TRBV10-3 with TRBJ1-2, with 10 bases lining up with TRBD1. CDR3 length equals 15 residues. V was pared by 2 bases and J by 7 bases, with 7 bases of the junction left unmatched. Germline lookup yields CDR1 ENHRY and CDR2 SYGVKD.

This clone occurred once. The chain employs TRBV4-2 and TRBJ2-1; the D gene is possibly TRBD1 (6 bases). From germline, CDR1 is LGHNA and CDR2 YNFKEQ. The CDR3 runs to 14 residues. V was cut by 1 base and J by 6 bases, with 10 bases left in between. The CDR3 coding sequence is TGTGCCAGCAGCCAAGTTACAGGGAGCAATGAGCAGTTCTTC. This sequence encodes CASSQVTGSNEQFF.

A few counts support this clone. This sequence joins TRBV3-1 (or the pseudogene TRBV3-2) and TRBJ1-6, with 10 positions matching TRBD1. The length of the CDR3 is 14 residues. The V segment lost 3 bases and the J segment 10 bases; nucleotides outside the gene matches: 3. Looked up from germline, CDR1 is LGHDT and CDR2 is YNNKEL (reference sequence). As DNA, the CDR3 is TGTGCCAGCAGCCAGGGACAGGGGAAATCACCCCTCCACTTT. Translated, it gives CASSQGQGKSPLHF.

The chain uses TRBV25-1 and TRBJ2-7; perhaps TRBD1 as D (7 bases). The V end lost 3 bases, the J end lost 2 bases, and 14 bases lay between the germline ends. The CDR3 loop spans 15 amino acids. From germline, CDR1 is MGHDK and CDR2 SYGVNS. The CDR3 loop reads CASSEWTGLTYEQYF. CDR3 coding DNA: TGTGCCAGCAGTGAGTGGACAGGACTAACCTACGAGCAGTACTTC.

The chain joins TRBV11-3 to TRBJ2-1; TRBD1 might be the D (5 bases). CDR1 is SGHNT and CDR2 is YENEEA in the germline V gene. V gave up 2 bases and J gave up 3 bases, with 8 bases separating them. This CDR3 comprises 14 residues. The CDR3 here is CASSLPDSYNEQFF. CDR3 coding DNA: TGTGCCAGCAGCTTACCTGACAGCTACAATGAGCAGTTCTTC.